This is a list of T cell receptor beta chains from one sample in a study of T cell repertoires in cytomegalovirus infection. Each CDR3 protein gets one entry after TCRdb re-called the reads with MiXCR. The sample contains some 300,000 distinct CDR3 sequences, roughly a sixth of which appear only once. The sequenced sample consisted of PBMCs. The receptors were sampled from a human donor in good health (CMV status not recorded). Some clones in this sample may be carry-over from other donors' samples. The CDR3 runs from the conserved cysteine through the conserved F or W. A D gene is named only where the DNA matches it firmly. Expanded clones are given a class, and other clones once, few, many or no size at all.

DNA	CDR3	D	size	V	J
TGTGCCAGCACTCGCGGGGGTTCCTACAATGAGCAGTTCTTC	CASTRGGSYNEQFF	TRBD2	many	TRBV7-2	TRBJ2-1
TGTGCCAGCAGCCGACAGGGGTCTCCGGCCCAGTACTTC	CASSRQGSPAQYF	TRBD1	few	TRBV2	TRBJ2-5
TGTGCCAGCAGCCCCAGGATAGCCAAAAACATTCAGTACTTC	CASSPRIAKNIQYF	-	many	TRBV28	TRBJ2-4
TGCGCCAGCAGCCAAGACAGTTCTCAGCCCCAGCATTTT	CASSQDSSQPQHF	-	many	TRBV4-3	TRBJ1-5
TGTGCCAGCAGCGAACAGGACAGGGTTCAGTTCTTC	CASSEQDRVQFF	TRBD1	many	TRBV7-2	TRBJ2-1
TGTGCCAGCAGTGAAGCGTGGGGGGGAGGAAACACCATATATTTT	CASSEAWGGGNTIYF	-	few	TRBV2	TRBJ1-3
TGTGCCAGCTTTCCTGGACTCGGGGACGATGAGCAGTTCTTC	CASFPGLGDDEQFF	-	many	TRBV5-4	TRBJ2-1
TGTGCCAGCAGCGCACTAGCGGGGGCCTCCCTTGAGCAGTACTTC	CASSALAGASLEQYF	TRBD2	-	TRBV7-8	TRBJ2-7
TGTGCCAGCAGTCCACGGGGCAGGGGGTCGGGGGCCAACGTCCTGACTTTC	CASSPRGRGSGANVLTF	TRBD1	few	TRBV12-3/TRBV12-4	TRBJ2-6
TGTGCCAGTAGTTTGTCGAGCAGCTTCTCTGGAAACACCATATATTTT	CASSLSSSFSGNTIYF	-	many	TRBV19	TRBJ1-3
TGTGCCAGCAGTCCCCCTGGTGAGGGGGCAAGTGTTGGGCTGTTTTTT	CASSPPGEGASVGLFF	TRBD1	many	TRBV28	TRBJ1-4
TGCAGTGCTCGCGGGACTAGCGGGGGGGTGGGAAACATTCAGTACTTC	CSARGTSGGVGNIQYF	TRBD2	few	TRBV20-1	TRBJ2-4
TGTGCCAGTAGCCCAACGGCGGATGGGGGGACCCAGTACTTC	CASSPTADGGTQYF	-	-	TRBV19	TRBJ2-5
TGTGCCAGCAGTTACGACAACGGCGAGCAGTACTTC	CASSYDNGEQYF	-	-	TRBV6-5	TRBJ2-7
TGTGCCAGCTTTCGTGCGGGGTCGGGGACTGAAGCTTTCTTT	CASFRAGSGTEAFF	-	-	TRBV12-3/TRBV12-4	TRBJ1-1
TGTGCCAGCACCCGGACAGGGGATAACTATGGCTACACCTTC	CASTRTGDNYGYTF	TRBD1	-	TRBV6-2/TRBV6-3	TRBJ1-2
TGTGCCAGTAGTATAGGGTCCGGACTAGGGTACAATGAGCAGTTCTTC	CASSIGSGLGYNEQFF	TRBD2	few	TRBV19	TRBJ2-1
TGTGCCAGCAGCCCAAAGGGGGGCCCAAGGAACGAGCAGTACTTC	CASSPKGGPRNEQYF	-	many	TRBV7-9	TRBJ2-7
TGTGCCAGCAGTTACTCGAGGTGGGGCAGACAGCCCCAGCATTTT	CASSYSRWGRQPQHF	-	-	TRBV6-5	TRBJ1-5
TGTGCCAGCAGGAACACAGGGAACACTGAAGCTTTCTTT	CASRNTGNTEAFF	-	few	TRBV2	TRBJ1-1
TGCAGTGTTCCGGGACAGGGATGGCAAGAGACCCAGTACTTC	CSVPGQGWQETQYF	TRBD1	-	TRBV20-1	TRBJ2-5
TGTGCCAGCAGCCCACCGCCTCAGGGGGCGCCTGGAAACACCATATATTTT	CASSPPPQGAPGNTIYF	TRBD1	many	TRBV4-2	TRBJ1-3
TGCGCCAGCAGCTCCGGGACTTGGGGAGAGACCCAGTACTTC	CASSSGTWGETQYF	-	-	TRBV5-1	TRBJ2-5
TGTGCCAGCAGCCACGGGGAGGGCAGGGCGAAGGGGAACACTGAAGCTTTCTTT	CASSHGEGRAKGNTEAFF	-	-	TRBV11-1	TRBJ1-1
TGCAGTGCTAGAGGGTCTCCCGAGACAGGGGGCGATGGCTACACCTTC	CSARGSPETGGDGYTF	TRBD1	-	TRBV20-1	TRBJ1-2
TGTGCCAGCAGTACCCGACAGGGGGCGGATGGGGCTGCCAATGAGCAGTTCTTC	CASSTRQGADGAANEQFF	TRBD1	few	TRBV27	TRBJ2-1
TGCGCCAGCAGCTACAACAGGGACGGTCAGCCCCAGCATTTT	CASSYNRDGQPQHF	-	-	TRBV4-1	TRBJ1-5
TGTGCCAGCAGCCAGACAGGGGGTAGCACAGATACGCAGTATTTT	CASSQTGGSTDTQYF	TRBD1	-	TRBV7-9	TRBJ2-3
TGTGCCAGCAGCCAAAACCTCGGGGCGCGTGGGACTGAAGCTTTCTTT	CASSQNLGARGTEAFF	-	many	TRBV7-2	TRBJ1-1
TGTGCCAGCAGCTTAACGGGACTAGCGGGGGGACCCTACAATGAGCAGTTCTTC	CASSLTGLAGGPYNEQFF	TRBD2	medium-sized	TRBV7-8	TRBJ2-1
TGTGCCAGTAGTAATGTTCGGACTGAAGCTTTCTTT	CASSNVRTEAFF	-	-	TRBV19	TRBJ1-1
TGTGCCACCAGCAGAGATTCAACGTTCTACGAGCAGTACTTC	CATSRDSTFYEQYF	-	-	TRBV15	TRBJ2-7
TGTGCCAGCAGCGCTATAGCGGGGGAGACCCAGTACTTC	CASSAIAGETQYF	TRBD2	many	TRBV7-2	TRBJ2-5
TGTGCCAGCAGCTTAGTCCGCCTAGCGGGGGGTGTTGAGCAGTTCTTC	CASSLVRLAGGVEQFF	TRBD2	many	TRBV7-2	TRBJ2-1
TGCGCCAGCAGCCAAGGACAGGGGGCGAACACTGAAGCTTTCTTT	CASSQGQGANTEAFF	TRBD1	many	TRBV4-1	TRBJ1-1
TGTGCCAGCAGCTCGGACAGGGGGTACTACGAGCAGTACTTC	CASSSDRGYYEQYF	TRBD1	many	TRBV7-9	TRBJ2-7
TGTGCCAGCAGCCCTCAACCCTTGACAAGTAGGACTGAAGCTTTCTTT	CASSPQPLTSRTEAFF	-	-	TRBV3-1	TRBJ1-1
TGTGCCAGCAGTTCTGGTGGCTCTGTAGGGGCTAATTCACCCCTCCACTTT	CASSSGGSVGANSPLHF	-	-	TRBV28	TRBJ1-6
TGTGCCAGTAGTGTCGCAGGGGTAGCAGATTCACCCCTCCACTTT	CASSVAGVADSPLHF	-	-	TRBV19	TRBJ1-6
TGTGCCACCAGCAGCTACACAGGATACCAAGAGACCCAGTACTTC	CATSSYTGYQETQYF	-	few	TRBV15	TRBJ2-5
TGTGCCAGCAGAAGTCGACAGGGAATGTCCGGGGAGCTGTTTTTT	CASRSRQGMSGELFF	TRBD1	many	TRBV25-1	TRBJ2-2
TGTGCCAGCAGCATTGGACAGGGTAACACCTACGAGCAGTACTTC	CASSIGQGNTYEQYF	TRBD1	many	TRBV7-9	TRBJ2-7
TGCGCCAGCAGCCCGGGAGGCAGGGCCCTCGAGCAGTACTTC	CASSPGGRALEQYF	TRBD2	-	TRBV5-1	TRBJ2-7
TGTGCCAGCAGCTTAGCCTTGGGGAAAACCCCATACACAGATACGCAGTATTTT	CASSLALGKTPYTDTQYF	-	many	TRBV7-2	TRBJ2-3
TGTGCCAGCAGCGTAGCACTAGCGGGTGGCCGTGAGCAGTTCTTC	CASSVALAGGREQFF	TRBD2	few	TRBV9	TRBJ2-1
TGTGCCAGCTCACCAGGGGCGCTGGCCAAAAACATTCAGTACTTC	CASSPGALAKNIQYF	-	-	TRBV18	TRBJ2-4